These 5 T cell receptor beta chains came from one sample sequenced in a study of T cell responses to AZD1222 COVID-19 vaccine. Only in-frame clones appear in the TCRdb table, and some are missing; sequencing was by immunoSEQ multiplex PCR. The table has around 130,000 clones, roughly 89% seen once. The specimen comprised peripheral blood, sampled 28 days after the second AZD1222 dose. All receptors derive from an adult who received the AZD1222 COVID-19 vaccine.

V usage is TRBV18 and J usage is TRBJ1-2, with D possibly TRBD1 on 6 matching bases. This CDR3 contains 13 residues. Germline assignment: CDR1 KGHSH and CDR2 LQKENI. The V end lost 2 bases, the J end lost 8 bases, and 12 bases lay between the germline ends. The CDR3 here is CASSPRAGDGYTF. The CDR3 region has the DNA TGTGCCAGCTCACCAAGGGCAGGGGACGGCTACACCTTC. Filled out from reference TRBV18 and TRBJ1-2, the complete variable domain reads NAGVMQNPRHLVRRRGQEARLRCSPMKGHSHVYWYRQLPEEGLKFMVYLQKENIIDESGMPKERFSAEFPKEGPSILRIQQVVRGDSAAYFCASSPRAGDGYTFGSGTRLTVV.

The gene calls are TRBV4-2 and TRBJ2-5, with D possibly TRBD2 on 5 matching bases. From germline, CDR1 is LGHNA and CDR2 YNFKEQ. There are 14 residues in the CDR3. V was clipped by 1 base and J by 6 bases, with 12 bases between them. The chain's CDR3 is CASSQASLGQTQYF. CDR3 nucleotide sequence: TGTGCCAGCAGCCAAGCTAGCCTCGGGCAGACCCAGTACTTC.

J is TRBJ2-1 and V is TRBV27; 10 bases align to TRBD2. The germline V gene encodes CDR1 MNHEY and CDR2 SMNVEV (reference sequence). Trimming at V came to 10 bases and at J to 4 bases, leaving 10 bases not matched to a gene. This CDR3 has 15 residues. The CDR3 DNA sequence: TGTGCCAACCTTACTCGGACTAGCGGTTACAATGAGCAGTTCTTC. This codes for CANLTRTSGYNEQFF.

V usage is TRBV30 and J usage is TRBJ1-5, with 7 positions matching TRBD1. V lost 5 bases, J lost 0 bases, and 1 base stayed unmatched. The germline V gene encodes CDR1 GTSNPN and CDR2 SVGIG (reference sequence). CDR3 length: 13 residues. CDR3: CAWGQDSNQPQHF. The CDR3 nucleotides read TGTGCCTGGGGACAGGATAGCAATCAGCCCCAGCATTTT.

The rearrangement joins TRBV29-1 to TRBJ1-1; weak D call: TRBD1 (6 bases). Germline CDR1 is SQVTM and CDR2 is ANQGSEA. V lost 7 bases, J lost 3 bases, and 12 bases lay in between. The length of the CDR3 is 12 residues. The CDR3 loop reads CSATRGDTEAFF. Here the CDR3 DNA reads TGCAGCGCGACCAGGGGTGACACTGAAGCTTTCTTT.